These 2 T cell receptor beta chains originate from one sample sequenced in a study of cytomegalovirus exposure and HLA in healthy donors. Primers: 60 Vbeta forward and 13 Jbeta reverse. TCRdb's table, derived via immunoSEQ multiplex PCR, lists solely in-frame clones and lacks some. The profile shows about 160,000 clones, roughly 82% of them singletons. Sequences were obtained from PBMCs. Receptor source: a girl between 10 and 17 years old in good health and CMV-seropositive.

This sequence joins TRBV7-9 and TRBJ1-3; TRBD1 agrees at 9 bases. V trimming: 4 bases; J trimming: 5 bases; junction bases outside the gene matches: 6. This CDR3 has 15 residues. Germline lookup yields CDR1 SEHNR and CDR2 FQNEAQ (reference sequence). This chain's CDR3 is CASSSYRGLRNTIYF. CDR3 in DNA: TGTGCCAGCAGCTCCTACAGGGGGCTAAGAAACACCATATATTTT.

The chain employs TRBV4-1 and TRBJ2-3, with 8 bases identical to TRBD2. V gave up 4 bases and J gave up 0 bases; unmatched junction bases: 6. The germline V gene has CDR1 MGHRA and CDR2 YSYEKL. The CDR3 is 16 amino acids. CDR3 sequence reads: CASSLIAGSSTDTQYF. The CDR3, as DNA: TGCGCCAGCAGCCTCATAGCGGGATCTAGCACAGATACGCAGTATTTT.